This TCR beta chain was documented in a study of PD-L1 blockade in urothelial cancer. In the study overall: A median of roughly 130,000 T cells was found in the blood samples.

Between 1 and 8 samples per patient were obtained, pretreatment and on-treatment. V gave up 2 bases and J gave up 6 bases, with 18 bases separating them. Germline V gene lookup returns CDR1 MNHEY and CDR2 SVGAGI. The CDR3 consists of 16 residues. Clones were sequenced by immunoSEQ multiplex PCR, and TCRdb holds only the in-frame ones, with some missing. The sample holds 30,000 to 40,000 clones, 80% to 90% seen once. The rearrangement uses TRBV6-5 and TRBJ2-3, with D perhaps TRBD1 (6 bases). Here the sequenced sample was PBMCs, taken around atezolizumab (anti-PD-L1) treatment. The source is a man aged 60 to 75 with urothelial cancer. CDR3 protein: CASSYGQGFRVDTQYF. CDR3 sequence (DNA): TGTGCCAGCAGTTACGGTCAGGGGTTCAGGGTCGATACGCAGTATTTT.